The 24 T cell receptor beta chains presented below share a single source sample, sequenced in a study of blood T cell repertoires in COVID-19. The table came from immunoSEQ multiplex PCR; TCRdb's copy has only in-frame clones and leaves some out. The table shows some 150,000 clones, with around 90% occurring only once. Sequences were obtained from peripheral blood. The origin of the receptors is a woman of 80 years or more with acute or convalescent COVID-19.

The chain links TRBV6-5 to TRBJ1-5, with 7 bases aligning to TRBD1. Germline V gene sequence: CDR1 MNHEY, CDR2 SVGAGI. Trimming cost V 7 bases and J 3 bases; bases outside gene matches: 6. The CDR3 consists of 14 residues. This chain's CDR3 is CASKPTGDNQPQHF. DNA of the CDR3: TGTGCCAGCAAACCTACAGGGGACAATCAGCCCCAGCATTTT.

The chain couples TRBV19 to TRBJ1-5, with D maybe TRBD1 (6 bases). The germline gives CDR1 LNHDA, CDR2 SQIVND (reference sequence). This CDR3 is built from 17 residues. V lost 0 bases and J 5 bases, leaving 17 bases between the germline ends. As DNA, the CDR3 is TGTGCCAGTAGTATAGATCAGGCGGGGGCTTATTATCAGCCCCAGCATTTT. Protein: CASSIDQAGAYYQPQHF.

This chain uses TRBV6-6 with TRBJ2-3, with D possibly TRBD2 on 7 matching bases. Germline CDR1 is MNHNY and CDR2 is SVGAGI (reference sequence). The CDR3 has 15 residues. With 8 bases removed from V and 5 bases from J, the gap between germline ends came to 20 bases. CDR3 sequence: CASGGGTRLRDTQYF. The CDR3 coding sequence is TGTGCCAGCGGGGGGGGCACCCGCTTGAGAGATACGCAGTATTTT.

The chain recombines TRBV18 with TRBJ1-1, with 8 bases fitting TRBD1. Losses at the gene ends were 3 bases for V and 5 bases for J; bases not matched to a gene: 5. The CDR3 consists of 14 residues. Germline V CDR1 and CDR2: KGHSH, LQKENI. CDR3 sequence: CASSPQQGDTEAFF. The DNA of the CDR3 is TGTGCCAGCTCACCCCAACAGGGGGATACTGAAGCTTTCTTT.

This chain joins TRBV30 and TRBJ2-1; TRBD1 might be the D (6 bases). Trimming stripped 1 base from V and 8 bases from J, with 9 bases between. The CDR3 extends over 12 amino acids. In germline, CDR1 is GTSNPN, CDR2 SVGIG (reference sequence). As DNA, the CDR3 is TGTGCCTGGAGTGGGTCAGGGGATGAGCAGTTCTTC. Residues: CAWSGSGDEQFF.

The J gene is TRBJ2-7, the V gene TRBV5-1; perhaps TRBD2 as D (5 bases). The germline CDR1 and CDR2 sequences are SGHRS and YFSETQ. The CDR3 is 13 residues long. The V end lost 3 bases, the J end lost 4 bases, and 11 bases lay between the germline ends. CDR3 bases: TGCGCCAGCAGCTCGGGGTCCTCTTACGAGCAGTACTTC. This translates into CASSSGSSYEQYF.

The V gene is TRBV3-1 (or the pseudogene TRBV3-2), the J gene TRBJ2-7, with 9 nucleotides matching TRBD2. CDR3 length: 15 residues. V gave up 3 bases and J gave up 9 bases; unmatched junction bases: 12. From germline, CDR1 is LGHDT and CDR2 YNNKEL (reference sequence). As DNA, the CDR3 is TGTGCCAGCAGCCAGACTTGGGCGGGGGGGCCGTCGCAGTACTTC. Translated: CASSQTWAGGPSQYF.

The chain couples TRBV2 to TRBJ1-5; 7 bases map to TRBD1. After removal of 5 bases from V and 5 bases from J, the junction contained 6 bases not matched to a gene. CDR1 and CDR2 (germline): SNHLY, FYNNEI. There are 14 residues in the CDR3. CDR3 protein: CASSRTGRDQPQHF. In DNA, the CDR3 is TGTGCCAGCAGTCGGACAGGCCGGGATCAGCCCCAGCATTTT.

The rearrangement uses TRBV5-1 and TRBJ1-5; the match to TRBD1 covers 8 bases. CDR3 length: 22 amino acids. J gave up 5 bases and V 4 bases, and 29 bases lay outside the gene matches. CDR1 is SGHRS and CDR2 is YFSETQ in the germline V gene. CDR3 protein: CASSPKRQRTGPRMGQHQPQHF. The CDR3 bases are TGCGCCAGCAGCCCAAAGAGACAGAGGACAGGGCCTCGTATGGGTCAGCATCAGCCCCAGCATTTT. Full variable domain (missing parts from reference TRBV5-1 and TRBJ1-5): KAGVTQTPRYLIKTRGQQVTLSCSPISGHRSVSWYQQTPGQGLQFLFEYFSETQRNKGNFPGRFSGRQFSNSRSEMNVSTLELGDSALYLCASSPKRQRTGPRMGQHQPQHFGDGTRLSIL.

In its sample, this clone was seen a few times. Here the CDR3 reads CASSLEAYSLPTSGNTIYF. CDR3 nucleotides: TGTGCCAGCAGCTTAGAGGCCTACAGCCTACCAACCTCTGGAAACACCATATATTTT. The V and J genes are TRBV7-9 and TRBJ1-3; D is undetermined. Germline loops: CDR1 SEHNR, CDR2 FQNEAQ (reference sequence). The CDR3 is 19 residues long. V lost 1 base, J lost 0 bases, and 19 bases lay in between.

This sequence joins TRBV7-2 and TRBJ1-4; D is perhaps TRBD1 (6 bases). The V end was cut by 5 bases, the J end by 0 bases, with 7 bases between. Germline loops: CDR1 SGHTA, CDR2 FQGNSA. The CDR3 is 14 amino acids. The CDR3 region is CASSRTATNEKLFF. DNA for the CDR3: TGTGCCAGCAGCCGGACAGCAACTAATGAAAAACTGTTTTTT.

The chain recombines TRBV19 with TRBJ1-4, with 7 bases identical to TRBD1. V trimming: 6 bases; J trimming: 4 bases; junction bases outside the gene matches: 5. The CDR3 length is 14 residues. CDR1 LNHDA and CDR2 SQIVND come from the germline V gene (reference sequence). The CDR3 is CASRGDSYNEKLFF. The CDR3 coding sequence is TGTGCCAGTAGGGGGGACAGCTATAATGAAAAACTGTTTTTT.

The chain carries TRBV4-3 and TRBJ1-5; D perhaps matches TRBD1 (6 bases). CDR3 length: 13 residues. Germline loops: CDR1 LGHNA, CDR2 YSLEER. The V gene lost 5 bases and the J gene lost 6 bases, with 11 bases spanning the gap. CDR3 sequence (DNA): TGCGCCAGCAGCTTCACAGGGAGTCAGCCCCAGCATTTT. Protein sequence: CASSFTGSQPQHF.

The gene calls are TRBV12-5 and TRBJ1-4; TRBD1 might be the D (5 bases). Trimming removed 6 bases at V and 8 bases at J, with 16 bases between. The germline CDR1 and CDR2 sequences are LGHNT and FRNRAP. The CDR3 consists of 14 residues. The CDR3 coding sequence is TGTGCTAGTGGCCCGGGGGGAGAGGGGGAAAAACTGTTTTTT. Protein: CASGPGGEGEKLFF. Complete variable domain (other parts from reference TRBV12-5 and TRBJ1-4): DARVTQTPRHKVTEMGQEVTMRCQPILGHNTVFWYRQTMMQGLELLAYFRNRAPLDDSGMPKDRFSAEMPDATLATLKIQPSEPRDSAVYFCASGPGGEGEKLFFGSGTQLSVL.

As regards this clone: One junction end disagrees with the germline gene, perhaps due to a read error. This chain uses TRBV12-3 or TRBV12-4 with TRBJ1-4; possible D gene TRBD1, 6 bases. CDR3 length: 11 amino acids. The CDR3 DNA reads TGTGCCAGCAGTTTACGTAACAGGGCTACTTTT. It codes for CASSLRNRATF.

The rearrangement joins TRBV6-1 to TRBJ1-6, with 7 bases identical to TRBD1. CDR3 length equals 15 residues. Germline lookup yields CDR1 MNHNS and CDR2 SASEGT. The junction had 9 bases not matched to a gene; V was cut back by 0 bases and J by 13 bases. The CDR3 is CASSEAAPGQPPLHF. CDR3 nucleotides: TGTGCCAGCAGTGAAGCAGCCCCGGGACAGCCTCCCCTCCACTTT.

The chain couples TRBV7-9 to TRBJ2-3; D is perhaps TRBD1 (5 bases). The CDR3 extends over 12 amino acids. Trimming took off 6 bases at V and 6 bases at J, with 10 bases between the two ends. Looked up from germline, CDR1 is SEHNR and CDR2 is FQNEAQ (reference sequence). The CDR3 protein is CASSWSGDTQYF. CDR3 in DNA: TGTGCCAGCAGTTGGTCAGGGGATACGCAGTATTTT.

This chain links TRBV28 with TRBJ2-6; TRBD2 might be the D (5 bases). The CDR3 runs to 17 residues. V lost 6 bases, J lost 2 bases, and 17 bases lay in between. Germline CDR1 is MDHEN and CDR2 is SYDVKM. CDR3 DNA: TGTGCCAGCAGATCTCAGATCGGGGATCCTGGGGCCAACGTCCTGACTTTC. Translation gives CASRSQIGDPGANVLTF.

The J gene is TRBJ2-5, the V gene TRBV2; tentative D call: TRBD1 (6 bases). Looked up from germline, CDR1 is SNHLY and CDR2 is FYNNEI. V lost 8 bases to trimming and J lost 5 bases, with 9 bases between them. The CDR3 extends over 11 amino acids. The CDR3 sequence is CASAQGETQYF. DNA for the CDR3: TGTGCCAGCGCCCAGGGGGAGACCCAGTACTTC.

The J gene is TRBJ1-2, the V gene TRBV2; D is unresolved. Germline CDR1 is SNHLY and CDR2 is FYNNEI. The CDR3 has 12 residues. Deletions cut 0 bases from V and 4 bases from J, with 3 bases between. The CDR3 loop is CASSEAAYGYTF. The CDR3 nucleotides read TGTGCCAGCAGTGAAGCGGCCTATGGCTACACCTTC.

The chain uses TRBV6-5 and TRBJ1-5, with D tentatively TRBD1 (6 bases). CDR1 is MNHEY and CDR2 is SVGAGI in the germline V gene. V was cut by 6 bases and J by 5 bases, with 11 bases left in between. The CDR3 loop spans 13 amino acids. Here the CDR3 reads CASSGQFDQPQHF. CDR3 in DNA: TGTGCCAGCAGCGGACAGTTCGATCAGCCCCAGCATTTT.

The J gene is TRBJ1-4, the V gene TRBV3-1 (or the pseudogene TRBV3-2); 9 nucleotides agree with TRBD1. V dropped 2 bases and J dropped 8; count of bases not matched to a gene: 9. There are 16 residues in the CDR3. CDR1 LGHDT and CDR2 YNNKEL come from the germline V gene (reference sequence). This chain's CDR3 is CASSQPPGQGNEKLFF. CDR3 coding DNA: TGTGCCAGCAGCCAACCACCGGGACAGGGAAACGAAAAACTGTTTTTT.

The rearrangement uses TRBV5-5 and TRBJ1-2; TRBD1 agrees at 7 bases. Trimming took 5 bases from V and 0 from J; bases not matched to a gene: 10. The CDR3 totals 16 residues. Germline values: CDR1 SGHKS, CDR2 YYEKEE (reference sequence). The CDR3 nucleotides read TGTGCCAGCAGGTTGAGGTGGCAGGGGGCTAACTATGGCTACACCTTC. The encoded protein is CASRLRWQGANYGYTF.

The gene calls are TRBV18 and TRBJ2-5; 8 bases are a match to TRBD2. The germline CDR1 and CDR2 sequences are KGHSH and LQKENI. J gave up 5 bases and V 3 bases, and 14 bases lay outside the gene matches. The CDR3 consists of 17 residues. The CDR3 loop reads CASSPRLGSGGGETQYF. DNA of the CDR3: TGTGCCAGCTCACCTCGATTGGGGAGCGGGGGTGGCGAGACCCAGTACTTC.